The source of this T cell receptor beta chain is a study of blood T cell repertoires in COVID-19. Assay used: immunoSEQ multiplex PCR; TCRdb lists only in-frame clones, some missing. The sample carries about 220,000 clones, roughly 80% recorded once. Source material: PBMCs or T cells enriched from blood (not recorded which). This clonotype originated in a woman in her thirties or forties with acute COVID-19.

This CDR3 reads CASSQEWRSSYNSPLHF. CDR3 nucleotides: TGCGCCAGCAGCCAAGAGTGGCGGAGCTCCTATAATTCACCCCTCCACTTT. V usage is TRBV4-1 and J usage is TRBJ1-6; D is undetermined. V lost 0 bases and J 0 bases, leaving 9 bases between the germline ends. The germline V gene has CDR1 MGHRA and CDR2 YSYEKL. The length of the CDR3 is 17 residues.